This TCR beta chain was recorded in a study of T cell responses to AZD1222 COVID-19 vaccine. In the case of this clone: Its antigen is currently unknown.

Findings and limits, study-wide: With two AZD1222 doses given, Spike-specific TCR breadth and depth both rose. Donors were mostly white British, more females; clonal diversity possibly underestimated. Spike as a whole was targeted by vaccine-associated CD4 TCRs, dominant at 160-218 and 743-854. Nearly half of spike-specific TCRs reportedly go after variant regions that carry no mutations.

TCRdb keeps only in-frame clones here, not all; method: immunoSEQ multiplex PCR. The data contain approximately 130,000 clones, 75% to 85% of them seen just once; the ten biggest clones take up roughly 8.7%. Trimming cost V 3 bases and J 8 bases, with 13 bases left between them. Germline V gene data show CDR1 as LGHDT and CDR2 as YNNKEL (reference sequence). This CDR3 spans 14 amino acids. This TCR derives from an adult who received the MenACWY meningococcal vaccine as a control. Sample: peripheral blood, taken 28 days after the second dose of the MenACWY control vaccine. The genes are TRBV3-1 (or the pseudogene TRBV3-2) and TRBJ1-4, with unresolved D. As DNA, the CDR3 is TGTGCCAGCAGCCACTTAAACCCGGAGGAAAAACTGTTTTTT. This gives the protein CASSHLNPEEKLFF.